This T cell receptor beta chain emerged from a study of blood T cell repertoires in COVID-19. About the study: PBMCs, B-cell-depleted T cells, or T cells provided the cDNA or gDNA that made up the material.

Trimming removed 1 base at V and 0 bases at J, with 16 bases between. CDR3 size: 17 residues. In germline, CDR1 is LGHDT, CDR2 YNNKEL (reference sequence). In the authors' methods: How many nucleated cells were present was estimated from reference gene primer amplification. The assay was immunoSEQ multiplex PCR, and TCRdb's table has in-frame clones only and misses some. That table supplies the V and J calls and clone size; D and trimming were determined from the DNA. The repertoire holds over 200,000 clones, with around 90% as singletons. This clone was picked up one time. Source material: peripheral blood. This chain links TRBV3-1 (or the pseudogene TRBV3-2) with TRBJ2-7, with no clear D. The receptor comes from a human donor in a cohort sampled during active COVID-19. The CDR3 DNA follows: TGTGCCAGCAGCCAAGTCGCGCAGGTATACTCCTCCTACGAGCAGTACTTC. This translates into CASSQVAQVYSSYEQYF.